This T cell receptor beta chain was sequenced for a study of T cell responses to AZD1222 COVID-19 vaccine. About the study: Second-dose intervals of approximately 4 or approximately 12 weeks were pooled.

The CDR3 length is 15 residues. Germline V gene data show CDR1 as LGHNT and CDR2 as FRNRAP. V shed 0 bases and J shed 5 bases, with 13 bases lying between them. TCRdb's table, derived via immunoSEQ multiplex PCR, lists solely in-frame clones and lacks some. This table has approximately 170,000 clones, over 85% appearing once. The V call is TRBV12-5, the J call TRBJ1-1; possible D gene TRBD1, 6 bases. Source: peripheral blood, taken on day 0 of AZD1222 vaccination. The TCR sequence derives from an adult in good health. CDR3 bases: TGTGCTAGTGGTTTGGTTGGCAGGGGTTTAACTGAAGCTTTCTTT. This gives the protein CASGLVGRGLTEAFF.